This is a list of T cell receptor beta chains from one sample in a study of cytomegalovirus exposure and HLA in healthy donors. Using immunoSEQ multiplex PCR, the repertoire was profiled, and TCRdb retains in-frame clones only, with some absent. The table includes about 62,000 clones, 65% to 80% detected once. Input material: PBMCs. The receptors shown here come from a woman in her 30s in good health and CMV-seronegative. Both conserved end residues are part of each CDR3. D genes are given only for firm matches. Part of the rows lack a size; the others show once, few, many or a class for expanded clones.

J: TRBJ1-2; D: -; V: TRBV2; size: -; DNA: TGTGCCAGCAGGGGAGGGACACAGGACTATGGCTACACCTTC; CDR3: CASRGGTQDYGYTF
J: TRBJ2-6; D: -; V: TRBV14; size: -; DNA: TGTGCCAGCAGCCCCCGGGTGGGCAGGGGGGTCTCTGGGGCCAACGTCCTGACTTTC; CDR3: CASSPRVGRGVSGANVLTF
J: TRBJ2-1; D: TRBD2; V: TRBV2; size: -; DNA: TGTGCCAGCGGGGGGACTAGCGTCAATGAGCAGTTCTTC; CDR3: CASGGTSVNEQFF
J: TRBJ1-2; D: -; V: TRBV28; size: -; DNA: TGTGCCAGCAGTTTAGGGCTCGACTATGGCTACACCTTC; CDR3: CASSLGLDYGYTF
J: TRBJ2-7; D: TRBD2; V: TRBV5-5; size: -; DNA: TGTGCCAGCAGCTTGATCCTGGGGGGACTATCCGAGCAGTACTTC; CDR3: CASSLILGGLSEQYF
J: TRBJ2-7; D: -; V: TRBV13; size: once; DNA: TGTGCCAGCAGCTTACCTGAACCGGGACACTACGAGCAGTACTTC; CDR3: CASSLPEPGHYEQYF
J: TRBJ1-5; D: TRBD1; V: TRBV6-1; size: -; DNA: TGTGCCACCCTAAAGGACAGGGGCAATCAGCCCCAGCATTTT; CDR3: CATLKDRGNQPQHF
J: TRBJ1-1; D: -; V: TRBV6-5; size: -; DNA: TGTGCCAGCAGACCCCGGGACTCATGCTGGGCTTTCTTT; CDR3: CASRPRDSCWAFF
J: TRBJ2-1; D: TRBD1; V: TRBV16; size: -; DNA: TGTGCCAGCAGCCAATATCCGACAGGGGACTACAATGAGCAGTTCTTC; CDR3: CASSQYPTGDYNEQFF
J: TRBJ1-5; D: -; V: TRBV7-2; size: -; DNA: TGTGCCAGCAGCCCTTCCGGCAGGGGATATCAGCCCCAGCATTTT; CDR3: CASSPSGRGYQPQHF
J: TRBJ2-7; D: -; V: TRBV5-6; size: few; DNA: TGTGCCAGCAGCTTAACCGGGTCGAAGAGGTACGAGCAGTACTTC; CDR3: CASSLTGSKRYEQYF
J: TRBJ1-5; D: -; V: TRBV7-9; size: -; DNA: TGTGCCAGCAGCCCAGCGGGGGTAGCCAATCAGCCCCAGCATTTT; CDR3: CASSPAGVANQPQHF
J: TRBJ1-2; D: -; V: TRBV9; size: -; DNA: TGTGCCAGCAGCGTACCCTCCGTCGGGGGGGTGTGGTATGGCTACACCTTC; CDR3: CASSVPSVGGVWYGYTF
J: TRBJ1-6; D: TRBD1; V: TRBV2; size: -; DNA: TGTGCCAGCAGTTTCCAAAGCCGGACAGGCCGGAGCTCCTATAATTCACCCCTCCACTTT; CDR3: CASSFQSRTGRSSYNSPLHF
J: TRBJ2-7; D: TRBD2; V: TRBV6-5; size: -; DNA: TGTGCCAGCAGTTGGGAGAAGGGGAGGGAGGAGTACGAGCAGTACTTC; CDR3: CASSWEKGREEYEQYF
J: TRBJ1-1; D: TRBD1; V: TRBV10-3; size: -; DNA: TGTGCCATCAGTGAGTGGACAGGGCGCCGGACTGAAGCTTTCTTT; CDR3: CAISEWTGRRTEAFF
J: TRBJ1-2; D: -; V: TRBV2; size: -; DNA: TGTGCCAGCAGTACGGGATTTAACTATGGCTACACCTTC; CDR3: CASSTGFNYGYTF
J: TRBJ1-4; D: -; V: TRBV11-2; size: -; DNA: TGTGCCAGCAGCCCGACGACAGCCCCGGCGCCGGAAAAACTGTTTTTT; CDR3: CASSPTTAPAPEKLFF
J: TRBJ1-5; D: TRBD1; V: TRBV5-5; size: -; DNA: TGTGCCAGCAGCTTGGCCGGGACAGGTCATCAGCCCCAGCATTTT; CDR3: CASSLAGTGHQPQHF
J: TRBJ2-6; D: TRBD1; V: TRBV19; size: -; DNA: TGTGCCAGTAAAGAAGGACAGGCCAGAGCCAACGTCCTGACTTTC; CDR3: CASKEGQARANVLTF
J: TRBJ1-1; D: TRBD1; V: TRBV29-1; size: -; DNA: TGCAGCGTTGAGGGGACAGGGCGACAGAACACTGAAGCTTTCTTT; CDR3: CSVEGTGRQNTEAFF
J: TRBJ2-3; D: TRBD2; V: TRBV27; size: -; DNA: TGTGCCAGCAGTAACCTAGCGGGAGGAACAGATACGCAGTATTTT; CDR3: CASSNLAGGTDTQYF
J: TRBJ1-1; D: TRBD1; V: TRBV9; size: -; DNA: TGTGCCAGCAGCGTACAGGGGGGGAACACTGAAGCTTTCTTT; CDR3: CASSVQGGNTEAFF
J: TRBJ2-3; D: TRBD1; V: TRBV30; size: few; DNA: TGTGCCTGGGAGAACAGGGGATCAGATACGCAGTATTTT; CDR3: CAWENRGSDTQYF